Shown below are 5 T cell receptor beta chains from a single sample sequenced in a study of blood T cells in healthy people across ages. Using a J-beta primer mix together with a sample-barcoded 5' primer, a second PCR was run for about 7 to 12 cycles. MiXCR was run by TCRdb on the 5' RACE reads, yielding one entry per CDR3 protein. The profile shows roughly 730,000 distinct CDR3 sequences, approximately 53% of them singletons. Sequencing was done on a sample of blood. The origin of the receptors is a middle-aged man in good health.

V gene TRBV27 combines with J gene TRBJ2-3, with D perhaps TRBD1 or TRBD2 (5 bases each). V lost 4 bases and J lost 0, with 11 bases in between. This CDR3 contains 15 residues. Germline V gives CDR1 MNHEY, CDR2 SMNVEV (reference sequence). The chain's CDR3 is CASSSPGHSTDTQYF. CDR3 in DNA: TGTGCCAGCAGTTCCCCGGGGCATAGCACAGATACGCAGTATTTT.

V is TRBV19 and J is TRBJ2-7; TRBD1 or TRBD2 may be the D gene (6 bases each). Trimming shortened V by 3 bases and J by 3 bases, and 12 bases separated the two germline ends. Germline CDR1 reads LNHDA; CDR2 reads SQIVND (reference sequence). The CDR3 covers 14 residues. In DNA, the CDR3 is TGTGCCAGTAGTATGCGGGACAACTACTACGAGCAGTACTTC. This codes for CASSMRDNYYEQYF.

The chain couples TRBV5-8 to TRBJ2-1, with D tentatively TRBD1 (6 bases). Germline CDR1 reads SGHTS; CDR2 reads YDEGEE. The CDR3 extends over 15 amino acids. V gave up 2 bases and J gave up 2 bases, with 11 bases separating them. The CDR3 DNA sequence: TGTGCCAGCAGCTTAGGGACATCGACCTACAATGAGCAGTTCTTC. It yields the protein CASSLGTSTYNEQFF.

This clonotype was recorded a few times. The gene calls are TRBV29-1 and TRBJ2-7; 9 bases align to TRBD1. CDR1 is SQVTM and CDR2 is ANQGSEA in the germline V gene. With V trimmed by 1 base and J by 3 bases, 4 bases remained unmatched. CDR3 length equals 14 residues. The CDR3 loop is CSVEGRGQGYEQYF. CDR3 nucleotide sequence: TGCAGCGTTGAAGGGCGGGGACAGGGCTACGAGCAGTACTTC.

The chain has TRBV29-1 and TRBJ2-7, with 9 nucleotides matching TRBD1. This CDR3 comprises 14 residues. The V gene's germline CDR1 is SQVTM and CDR2 ANQGSEA. J gave up 4 bases and V 4 bases, and 8 bases lay outside the gene matches. CDR3 sequence reads: CSVGGDRVGYEQYF. The CDR3 DNA follows: TGCAGCGTTGGGGGGGACAGGGTGGGATACGAGCAGTACTTC.